This T cell receptor (beta chain) was found in a study of T cells in Graves' hyperthyroidism and ophthalmopathy. It was RNA transcripts that yielded the amplified TCR beta CDR3 regions. Researchers ran a first-round RT-PCR on the TCR CDR3 using the HTBI primer set. Each CDR3 protein is one row after TCRdb ran MiXCR on the multiplex PCR reads. The sample has around 300,000 distinct CDR3 sequences, around 20% seen once. This clonotype was counted at least ten times. The CDR3 sequence is 16 residues long. Germline values: CDR1 LGHDT, CDR2 YNNKEL (reference sequence). V lost 1 base and J lost 0, with 13 bases in between. The study based diagnoses on clinical symptoms, serum thyroxine and TRAb, thyroid ultrasound and orbital computed tomography.

The chain employs TRBV3-1 and TRBJ2-7; D is unresolved. This sequence was found in a man aged 50-60 years with Graves' ophthalmopathy. Material for sequencing was blood. This CDR3 reads CASSQGFQSNSYEQYF. CDR3 bases: TGTGCCAGCAGCCAAGGGTTCCAGTCTAACTCCTACGAGCAGTACTTC.